These T cell receptor beta chains were read from a single sample in a study of cytomegalovirus exposure and HLA in healthy donors. Here immunoSEQ multiplex PCR was the method, and the copy in TCRdb shows in-frame clones only, minus some. The sample has roughly 140,000 clones, approximately 80% seen once. Sequencing was performed on PBMCs. The receptor set was obtained from a middle-aged woman in good health and CMV-seropositive. The CDR3 runs from the conserved cysteine through the conserved F or W. The D gene is left open where the match is weak. Size is stated for part of the rows, as once, few or many counts, or as a class when the clone is expanded.

clone_size	j_call	d_call	v_call	cdr3_aa	cdr3_nt
.	TRBJ2-7	.	TRBV5-4	CASSLDQGYEQYF	TGTGCCAGCAGCTTGGACCAGGGATACGAGCAGTACTTC
.	TRBJ2-3	TRBD1	TRBV18	CASSPNRGGTDTQYF	TGTGCCAGCTCACCAAACAGGGGTGGGACAGATACGCAGTATTTT
.	TRBJ2-7	.	TRBV2	CASSSTGQIYEQYF	TGTGCCAGCAGCTCAACGGGACAAATCTACGAGCAGTACTTC
.	TRBJ2-6	TRBD1	TRBV5-4	CASSRDRENSGANVLTF	TGTGCCAGCAGCCGGGACAGGGAAAACTCTGGGGCCAACGTCCTGACTTTC
.	TRBJ1-2	.	TRBV2	CASSEPGLVGYTF	TGTGCCAGCAGTGAACCAGGGCTGGTTGGCTACACCTTC
.	TRBJ2-5	.	TRBV5-1	CASSLDSLETQYF	TGCGCCAGCAGCTTGGATAGTTTGGAGACCCAGTACTTC
.	TRBJ2-7	TRBD2	TRBV19	CASSTASGSYEQYF	TGTGCCAGTAGTACGGCTAGCGGCTCCTACGAGCAGTACTTC
.	TRBJ2-7	TRBD1	TRBV5-1	CASRTGSLYEQYF	TGCGCCAGCCGGACAGGGTCCCTCTACGAGCAGTACTTC
.	TRBJ2-3	.	TRBV9	CASSALTDTQYF	TGTGCCAGCAGCGCTTTAACAGATACGCAGTATTTT
.	TRBJ2-1	TRBD2	TRBV30	CAWAAGGQVFF	TGTGCCTGGGCAGCGGGAGGGCAGGTGTTCTTC
.	TRBJ2-2	.	TRBV28	CASTRPGSTGELFF	TGTGCCAGCACCCGACCGGGATCCACCGGGGAGCTGTTTTTT
.	TRBJ1-1	TRBD1	TRBV7-2	CASSLGIWETGGANTEAFF	TGTGCCAGCAGCTTAGGGATTTGGGAGACAGGGGGCGCGAACACTGAAGCTTTCTTT
.	TRBJ2-5	.	TRBV19	CASSIDLWRQETQYF	TGTGCCAGTAGTATAGATCTCTGGCGGCAAGAGACCCAGTACTTC
.	TRBJ2-1	TRBD1	TRBV6-1	CASSFRSQGVNEQFF	TGTGCCAGCAGTTTCCGGTCCCAGGGGGTCAATGAGCAGTTCTTC
.	TRBJ2-1	.	TRBV6-5	CASSYPHSRQQFF	TGTGCCAGCAGTTACCCCCACTCTAGGCAGCAGTTCTTC
.	TRBJ2-7	.	TRBV29-1	CSARGLGRYEQYF	TGCAGCGCAAGAGGGCTAGGGCGGTACGAGCAGTACTTC
.	TRBJ2-2	TRBD2	TRBV15	CATSRDVEGGSGELFF	TGTGCCACCAGCAGAGACGTGGAGGGAGGGTCCGGGGAGCTGTTTTTT
.	TRBJ1-3	.	TRBV7-3	CASSAGASSGNTIYF	TGTGCCAGCAGCGCGGGGGCTAGCTCTGGAAACACCATATATTTT
.	TRBJ2-1	TRBD2	TRBV4-2	CASSQPYSGTSGPYNEQFF	TGTGCCAGCAGCCAACCCTACTCCGGGACTAGCGGTCCGTACAATGAGCAGTTCTTC
.	TRBJ1-5	.	TRBV7-2	CASSVRAWGGGDQPQHF	TGTGCCAGCAGCGTAAGGGCGTGGGGGGGCGGGGATCAGCCCCAGCATTTT
.	TRBJ1-3	.	TRBV6-1	CAGSPTGDSGNTIYF	TGTGCCGGATCCCCGACAGGCGACTCTGGAAACACCATATATTTT
.	TRBJ2-1	.	TRBV18	CASSPLAGAYNEQFF	TGTGCCAGCTCACCCCTTGCGGGTGCCTACAATGAGCAGTTCTTC
.	TRBJ2-1	TRBD2	TRBV5-1	CASSPALASGGEQFF	TGCGCCAGCAGCCCCGCCCTGGCTAGCGGGGGTGAGCAGTTCTTC
few	TRBJ2-1	TRBD1	TRBV5-1	CASSLQGTGLYNEQFF	TGCGCCAGCAGCCTCCAGGGGACAGGGCTTTACAATGAGCAGTTCTTC
once	TRBJ2-2	.	TRBV9	CASSTTSNTGELFF	TGTGCCAGCAGTACCACTTCGAACACCGGGGAGCTGTTTTTT
.	TRBJ2-5	TRBD2	TRBV7-2	CASSLSAGVGETQYF	TGTGCCAGCAGCTTATCAGCGGGAGTCGGAGAGACCCAGTACTTC
.	TRBJ2-3	TRBD2	TRBV4-2	CASSQRGVAGGPDTDTQYF	TGTGCCAGCAGCCAACGAGGGGTAGCGGGAGGGCCCGACACAGATACGCAGTATTTT